This T cell receptor beta chain came from a study of T cell repertoires and Cas9 in healthy adults (dated by TCRdb to the late 2010s). Background on the whole study: Multi-effector potency, cytotoxicity and lineage determination within the CD4 and CD8 compartments were characterized for SpCas9-reactive T cells. The study examined preexisting T cell immunity against the Streptococcus pyogenes Cas9 nuclease (SpCas9) used in CRISPR gene editing.

Library method: the immunoSEQ multiplex PCR assay. Not all clones reach the TCRdb copy of this immuneACCESS table, which keeps in-frame sequences only. Checked studies attribute under half of the gap to unresolved V genes and leave the rest unexplained. The sample has roughly 13,000 clones on record, 89% of them singletons. The ten largest clones take up around 1.5% of the sample. The CDR3 measures 14 amino acids from cysteine to phenylalanine. The read is trimmed to its CDR3 DNA, 42 bases read in frame from base 1. According to the germline V gene, CDR1 reads SGHRS and CDR2 reads YFSETQ. Germline trimming: 3 bases from V, 9 bases from J; junction bases outside gene matches: 6. Study-wide findings and limitations: SpCas9-reactive regulatory T cells were reported to mitigate proliferation and function of SpCas9-reactive effector T cells in vitro.

This clone was counted once. Its antigen is still unknown. There are no base qualities to consult, and no much larger clone falls within one base. Donors were healthy humans. The TCR sequence derives from a human donor in good health. Sample: Tregs (CD4+, CD25+, CD127-, CD137-, CD154-) from PBMCs; culture status not recorded. The chain was built from TRBV5-1 and TRBJ1-6; 7 nucleotides in the junction match TRBD1. CDR3 region: CASSSTGEGSPLHF. In nucleotide form, the sequence is TGCGCCAGCAGCTCTACAGGGGAAGGTTCACCCCTCCACTTT.